Listed below are T cell receptor beta chains from one sample, sequenced in a study of T cell changes during pregnancy in multiple sclerosis. Clones were sequenced by immunoSEQ multiplex PCR, and TCRdb holds only the in-frame ones, with some missing. The sample includes about 47,000 clones, around 92% of them seen just once. Sequencing used peripheral blood, obtained in the third trimester of pregnancy. The receptors here all came from a female donor with multiple sclerosis, enrolled in a pregnancy study. The CDR3 runs from the conserved cysteine through the conserved F or W. A D gene is named only where the DNA matches it firmly. A clone size is listed for some rows: how often the clone was seen (once, few, many), or a class if it is expanded.

D gene,V gene,J gene,clone size,CDR3 DNA,CDR3 protein
.,TRBV5-1,TRBJ2-1,.,TGCGCCAGCAGCTTCGGAGGGGAACCCAATGAGCAGTTCTTC,CASSFGGEPNEQFF
TRBD2,TRBV19,TRBJ2-4,.,TGTGCCAGTAGTATTGCTACCGGGACTAGCGGGAGGGTAGGTAACATTCAGTACTTC,CASSIATGTSGRVGNIQYF
.,TRBV19,TRBJ2-2,.,TGTGCCAGTAGTACCGCGAGCAGGGGGGTTGCCGGGGAGCTGTTTTTT,CASSTASRGVAGELFF
.,TRBV18,TRBJ2-1,.,TGTGCCAGCTCACCACTAACGCGGAACAATGAGCAGTTCTTC,CASSPLTRNNEQFF
TRBD1,TRBV5-1,TRBJ1-2,.,TGCGCCAGCAGCCCCAGGGACAGGGGGCTTCAAGCTAACTATGGCTACACCTTC,CASSPRDRGLQANYGYTF
.,TRBV18,TRBJ2-5,.,TGTGCCAGCTCACCCTTCTCTGAGACCCAGTACTTC,CASSPFSETQYF
.,TRBV19,TRBJ1-1,.,TGTGCCAGTAGTATAATCATTCAGGGGAAAGCTTTCTTT,CASSIIIQGKAFF
TRBD2,TRBV5-1,TRBJ2-3,.,TGCGCCAGCAGCTTGGGCGGGAGGGACACCACAGATACGCAGTATTTT,CASSLGGRDTTDTQYF
TRBD1,TRBV9,TRBJ2-7,.,TGTGCCAGCAGCCCCTCGGACAGGGAGTACGAGCAGTACTTC,CASSPSDREYEQYF
TRBD2,TRBV7-2,TRBJ2-1,.,TGTGCCAGCAGACTCGGACTAGCGGGAGTTGAGCAGTTCTTC,CASRLGLAGVEQFF
.,TRBV20-1,TRBJ1-2,.,TGCAGTGCTAGAGATCTCGGTGGCTACACCTTC,CSARDLGGYTF
.,TRBV4-2,TRBJ2-1,.,TGTGCCAGCAGTCGGGATGCCCAGACGGATGAGCAGTTCTTC,CASSRDAQTDEQFF
.,TRBV7-6,TRBJ1-1,.,TGTGCCAGCAGCTTAGCTCCCAGGGGAGCTGAAGCTTTCTTT,CASSLAPRGAEAFF
.,TRBV19,TRBJ1-5,.,TGTGCCAGTACTGAATTCGCCCGGGTTACGGAGCCCCAGCATTTT,CASTEFARVTEPQHF
TRBD2,TRBV18,TRBJ2-7,.,TGTGCCAGCTCACCTCGGGAGGGCACCTACGAGCAGTACTTC,CASSPREGTYEQYF
.,TRBV18,TRBJ2-2,.,TGTGCCAGCTCACCCAAGACAGCGGGCACCGGGGAGCTGTTTTTT,CASSPKTAGTGELFF
.,TRBV7-9,TRBJ2-3,.,TGTGCCAGCAGCTTCGGCACAGATACGCAGTATTTT,CASSFGTDTQYF
.,TRBV4-1,TRBJ1-2,.,TGCGCCAGCAGCCAAGATGGCGGGGGCCTCTATGGCTACACCTTC,CASSQDGGGLYGYTF
.,TRBV19,TRBJ1-1,.,TGTGCCAGTAGTACGGGACACCAGAACACTGAAGCTTTCTTT,CASSTGHQNTEAFF
.,TRBV5-1,TRBJ2-6,.,TGCGCCAGCAGCTTGGGGGGAGGTTCGACTGGGGCCAACGTCCTGACTTTC,CASSLGGGSTGANVLTF
.,TRBV19,TRBJ2-1,.,TGTGCCAGTAGTATAGCGGGCTCCTACAATGAGCAGTTCTTC,CASSIAGSYNEQFF
TRBD2,TRBV14,TRBJ2-7,.,TGTGCCAGCAGCCCTCTAACGGGAGGGATGGTACGGGAGCAGTACTTC,CASSPLTGGMVREQYF
.,TRBV19,TRBJ1-5,.,TGTGCCAGTAGTATAGCCCTCCAGCCCCAGCATTTT,CASSIALQPQHF
.,TRBV7-9,TRBJ1-4,.,TGTGCCAGCAGCTTTTCACAGGGCTCCGGAGATGAAAAACTGTTTTTT,CASSFSQGSGDEKLFF
.,TRBV25-1,TRBJ1-5,.,TGTGCCAGCAGTGTGGGTGGAGGTGGCAATCAGCCCCAGCATTTT,CASSVGGGGNQPQHF
TRBD2,TRBV9,TRBJ2-7,.,TGTGCCAGCAGCGTAGGGGCTAGCGGGCCCGTCGAGCAGTACTTC,CASSVGASGPVEQYF
TRBD1,TRBV5-4,TRBJ1-4,.,TGTGCCAGCAGCAGACAGGGGACTAATGAAAAACTGTTTTTT,CASSRQGTNEKLFF
TRBD2,TRBV2,TRBJ2-3,.,TGTGCCAGCAGTGACCCACGAAGGACTAGCGGGACAGATACGCAGTATTTT,CASSDPRRTSGTDTQYF
.,TRBV6-5,TRBJ2-1,.,TGTGCCAGCAGTTACTCGACGGGATTGTCCTACAATGAGCAGTTCTTC,CASSYSTGLSYNEQFF
.,TRBV14,TRBJ1-4,once,TGTGCCAGCAGCCGAGGCAGTAATGAAAAACTGTTTTTT,CASSRGSNEKLFF
.,TRBV25-1,TRBJ2-7,.,TGTGCCAGCAGTGACCAAACAGGGAGGGACGAGCAGTACTTC,CASSDQTGRDEQYF